This T cell receptor beta chain was captured by sequencing in a study of blood T cell repertoires in COVID-19. Study at large: COVID-19 samples from acute and convalescent phases originated in the United States, Italy and Spain.

Participants were aged about 18 to 100 years from around 24 US areas. Donors were grouped by their self-reported clinical history. Study processing details: The authors estimated nucleated cell counts from reference gene primer amplification. This table comes from immunoSEQ multiplex PCR, and its TCRdb copy is limited to in-frame clones, with some not included. V and J calls and clone size follow that table, whereas D and trimming were derived from the DNA. In the table there are about 200,000 clones, just under 90% of which are singletons. V was clipped by 4 bases and J by 2 bases, with 12 bases between them. This CDR3 is built from 15 residues. From germline, CDR1 is SEHNR and CDR2 FQNEAQ (reference sequence).

The rearrangement uses TRBV7-9 and TRBJ1-5; D call uncertain. The sample comprised PBMCs or T cells enriched from blood (not recorded which). The sequence derives from a woman aged 30 to 39 with acute COVID-19. The CDR3 sequence is CASSSDFHRNQPQHF. DNA of the CDR3: TGTGCCAGCAGCTCGGACTTTCATCGCAATCAGCCCCAGCATTTT.